Shown below are 19 T cell receptor beta chains from a single sample sequenced in a study of blood T cells in healthy people across ages (dated by TCRdb to about 2015). The library was produced with 5' RACE. The sequencing machine was an Illumina HiSeq 2500. A second PCR of about 6 to 11 cycles was run with a J-beta primer mix and a sample-barcoded 5' primer. TCRdb reprocessing: public reads trimmed at Q25 with fastp, clones called with MiXCR, in-frame beta chains kept. All rows with the same CDR3 protein become a single entry with the most common DNA and genes. Counted in this sample were around 1.5 million distinct CDR3 sequences; 35% to 45% of them appeared once. The ten largest make up 7.9% of the sample. The sequenced sample consisted of blood. These TCRs come from a woman between 18 and 29 years old in good health.

The V call is TRBV6-5, the J call TRBJ1-2; 8 bases line up with TRBD1. This CDR3 is 15 amino acids long. The V segment lost 0 bases and the J segment 2 bases; nucleotides outside the gene matches: 2. From germline, CDR1 is MNHEY and CDR2 SVGAGI. CDR3 in DNA: TGTGCCAGCAGTTACTCGTGGACAGGGAACTATGGCTACACCTTC. Protein: CASSYSWTGNYGYTF.

This clonotype was detected a few times. The chain joins TRBV29-1 to TRBJ2-7, with a tentative D call TRBD2 (6 bases). The CDR3 loop spans 15 amino acids. Looked up from germline, CDR1 is SQVTM and CDR2 is ANQGSEA. V was trimmed by 1 base and J by 3 bases, leaving 16 bases between them. CDR3 in DNA: TGCAGCGTTGAAGCCGGGCAGGGAGGAGTCTACGAGCAGTACTTC. Its translation is CSVEAGQGGVYEQYF.

This clonotype was counted only a few times. This chain uses TRBV27 with TRBJ2-7; D is perhaps TRBD1 (6 bases). The germline V gene has CDR1 MNHEY and CDR2 SMNVEV (reference sequence). V was trimmed by 3 bases and J by 5 bases, leaving 11 bases between them. The CDR3 sequence is 13 residues long. CDR3 coding DNA: TGTGCCAGCAGTTTGGTGGGGGCCCACGAGCAGTACTTC. This translates into CASSLVGAHEQYF.

In this sample, this clonotype turned up many times. The rearrangement links TRBV20-1 to TRBJ2-7, with unresolved D. V dropped 3 bases and J dropped 0 bases, with 12 bases sitting between them. The length of the CDR3 is 14 residues. CDR1 is DFQATT and CDR2 is SNEGSKA in the germline V gene (reference sequence). The CDR3 sequence is CSASISPTSYEQYF. CDR3 nucleotides: TGCAGTGCTAGTATTAGTCCCACCTCCTACGAGCAGTACTTC.

The chain combines TRBV27 with TRBJ2-1; no definite D call. CDR1 is MNHEY and CDR2 is SMNVEV in the germline V gene (reference sequence). Trimming removed 3 bases at V and 4 bases at J, with 19 bases between. The CDR3 extends over 17 amino acids. The CDR3 reads CASSLRRQVDGYNEQFF. The DNA for the CDR3 is TGTGCCAGCAGTTTGCGCCGGCAGGTCGACGGGTACAATGAGCAGTTCTTC.

The chain uses TRBV27 and TRBJ2-7, with TRBD1 matching 8 bases. The junction had 6 bases not matched to a gene; V was cut back by 11 bases and J by 6 bases. Germline CDR1 MNHEY, CDR2 SMNVEV (reference sequence). CDR3 length: 11 residues. The CDR3 DNA is TGTGCCTCCGGACAGGGTAGCGAGCAGTACTTC. Translating it yields CASGQGSEQYF.

The rearrangement joins TRBV6-1 to TRBJ1-4; the match to TRBD1 covers 8 bases. The V gene end was trimmed by 2 bases and the J gene end by 7 bases; junction bases not matched to a gene: 3. Germline V gene data show CDR1 as MNHNS and CDR2 as SASEGT. This CDR3 region has 14 residues. CDR3: CASSEPGTGEKLFF. CDR3 in DNA: TGTGCCAGCAGTGAACCCGGGACAGGTGAAAAACTGTTTTTT.

This clonotype was observed a handful of times. The chain has TRBV28 and TRBJ1-2, with a possible D match to TRBD1 (5 bases). V dropped 4 bases and J dropped 3 bases, with 21 bases sitting between them. This CDR3 contains 17 residues. Germline values: CDR1 MDHEN, CDR2 SYDVKM. CDR3 residues: CASSSPPRGGTDYGYTF. The CDR3 bases are TGTGCCAGCAGTTCCCCTCCGCGGGGAGGGACTGACTATGGCTACACCTTC.

This clonotype was found many times. The J gene is TRBJ2-3, the V gene TRBV29-1; 7 bases agree with TRBD2. CDR1 is SQVTM and CDR2 is ANQGSEA in the germline V gene. V gave up 4 bases and J gave up 0 bases; unmatched junction bases: 7. The CDR3 length is 15 residues. The CDR3 nucleotides read TGCAGCGTTGCAGCTAGCGGTACTAGCACAGATACGCAGTATTTT. Amino acid sequence: CSVAASGTSTDTQYF.

This clonotype was detected a few times. The rearrangement joins TRBV6-5 to TRBJ2-7, with 8 bases lining up with TRBD1. Germline V lookup: CDR1 MNHEY, CDR2 SVGAGI. The V gene end was trimmed by 6 bases and the J gene end by 5 bases; junction bases not matched to a gene: 3. The CDR3 is 12 residues long. CDR3 residues: CASRRDRNEQYF. DNA of the CDR3: TGTGCCAGCAGACGGGACAGGAACGAGCAGTACTTC.

This clonotype was seen at least ten times. The V and J genes are TRBV5-1 and TRBJ2-7, with 8 nucleotides matching TRBD1. The CDR3 totals 13 residues. Trimming at V came to 5 bases and at J to 3 bases, leaving 4 bases not matched to a gene. Germline V CDR1 and CDR2: SGHRS, YFSETQ. The CDR3 reads CASSTGGNYEQYF. CDR3 sequence (DNA): TGCGCCAGCAGTACAGGGGGTAACTACGAGCAGTACTTC. The complete variable domain, with remaining parts taken from reference TRBV5-1 and TRBJ2-7, reads KAGVTQTPRYLIKTRGQQVTLSCSPISGHRSVSWYQQTPGQGLQFLFEYFSETQRNKGNFPGRFSGRQFSNSRSEMNVSTLELGDSALYLCASSTGGNYEQYFGPGTRLTVT.

Of note for this clonotype: The junction differs from germline at one of its ends, possibly a read error. This chain connects TRBV5-6 to TRBJ2-1, with D possibly being TRBD1 (5 bases). This CDR3 region has 16 residues. Germline V gene sequence: CDR1 SGHDT, CDR2 YYEEEE. The CDR3 DNA follows: TGTGCCAGCAGCTTAGGGGCTCAGGTGGCGGCCAATGAGCAGTTCTTT. Translation gives CASSLGAQVAANEQFF.

The rearrangement links TRBV25-1 to TRBJ2-7; D call uncertain. The CDR3 is 14 residues long. Trimming removed 4 bases from V and 5 bases from J, with 15 bases in between. The germline V gene encodes CDR1 MGHDK and CDR2 SYGVNS. The CDR3 spells CASSVSFGIHEQYF. The CDR3 DNA reads as TGTGCCAGCAGTGTGTCTTTTGGGATCCACGAGCAGTACTTC.

To note about this clonotype: Compared with germline, one end of the junction differs, possibly owing to a read error. This chain links TRBV28 with TRBJ2-4, with TRBD2 matching over 7 bases. Germline CDR1 and CDR2: MDHEN and SYDVKM. The CDR3 runs to 16 residues. CDR3 bases: TGTGCCAGCAGTTTGACCGGGGGGATAGCCAAAGACATTCAGTACTTC. Its translation is CASSLTGGIAKDIQYF.

CDR3 protein: CASSLALSGAYNEQFF. The CDR3 coding sequence is TGCGCCAGCAGCTTAGCCCTGTCTGGGGCTTACAATGAGCAGTTCTTC. This chain connects TRBV5-1 to TRBJ2-1; a possible D gene is TRBD1 (5 bases). CDR3 length equals 16 residues. The ends were cut back, 2 bases at V and 4 bases at J, with 16 bases in the middle. Germline CDR1 reads SGHRS; CDR2 reads YFSETQ.

The rearrangement uses TRBV18 and TRBJ2-5; D is uncertain. The V and J ends lost 5 bases and 4 bases respectively, with 11 bases between them. Germline assignment: CDR1 KGHSH and CDR2 LQKENI. CDR3 length: 13 amino acids. CDR3 DNA sequence: TGTGCCAGCTCAGGTAGACGAGGAGAGACCCAGTACTTC. It translates to CASSGRRGETQYF.

This rearrangement joins TRBV18 to TRBJ2-7; TRBD2 aligns across 10 bases. The CDR3 spans 15 residues. V lost 2 bases and J lost 7; bases outside the gene matches: 8. Germline-derived CDR1 and CDR2 are KGHSH and LQKENI. This chain's CDR3 is CASSPEAGGNNEQYF. CDR3 sequence (DNA): TGTGCCAGCTCACCAGAAGCGGGGGGGAACAATGAGCAGTACTTC.

This clonotype occurred a few times. This chain links TRBV20-1 with TRBJ1-1; D gene uncertain. Germline CDR1 DFQATT, CDR2 SNEGSKA (reference sequence). Deletions cut 6 bases from V and 4 bases from J, with 9 bases between. This CDR3 region has 11 residues. The CDR3: CSAPQITEAFF. The CDR3 region has the DNA TGCAGTGCCCCCCAAATCACTGAAGCTTTCTTT.

The J gene is TRBJ2-1, the V gene TRBV20-1; 10 bases are a match to TRBD1. This CDR3 has 14 residues. The germline CDR1 and CDR2 sequences are DFQATT and SNEGSKA (reference sequence). Germline trimming cut 2 bases from V and 7 bases from J; bases unmatched to any gene: 5. CDR3 DNA sequence: TGCAGTGCTAGAAAGCCGGGACAGGGGAATGAGCAGTTCTTC. Amino acid sequence: CSARKPGQGNEQFF.